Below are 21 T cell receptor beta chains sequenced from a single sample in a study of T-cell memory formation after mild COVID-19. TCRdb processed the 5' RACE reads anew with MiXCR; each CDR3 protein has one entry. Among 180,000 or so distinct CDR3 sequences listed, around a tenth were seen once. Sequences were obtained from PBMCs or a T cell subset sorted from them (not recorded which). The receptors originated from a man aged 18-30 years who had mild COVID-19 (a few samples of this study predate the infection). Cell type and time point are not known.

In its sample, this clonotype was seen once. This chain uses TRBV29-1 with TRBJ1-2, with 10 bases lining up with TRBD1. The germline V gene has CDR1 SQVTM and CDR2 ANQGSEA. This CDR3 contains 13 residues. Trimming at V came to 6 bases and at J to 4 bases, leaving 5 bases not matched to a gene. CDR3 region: CSVRDRGSYGYTF. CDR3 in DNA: TGCAGCGTCCGGGACAGGGGAAGCTATGGCTACACCTTC. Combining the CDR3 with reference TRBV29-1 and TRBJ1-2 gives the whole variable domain SAVISQKPSRDICQRGTSLTIQCQVDSQVTMMFWYRQQPGQSLTLIATANQGSEATYESGFVIDKFPISRPNLTFSTLTVSNMSPEDSSIYLCSVRDRGSYGYTFGSGTRLTVV.

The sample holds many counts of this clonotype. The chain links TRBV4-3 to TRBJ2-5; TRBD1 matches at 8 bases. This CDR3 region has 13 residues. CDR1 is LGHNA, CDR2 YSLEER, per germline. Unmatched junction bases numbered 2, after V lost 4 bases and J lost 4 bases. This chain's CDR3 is CASSPDRGETQYF. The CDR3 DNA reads TGCGCCAGCAGCCCAGACAGGGGAGAGACCCAGTACTTC.

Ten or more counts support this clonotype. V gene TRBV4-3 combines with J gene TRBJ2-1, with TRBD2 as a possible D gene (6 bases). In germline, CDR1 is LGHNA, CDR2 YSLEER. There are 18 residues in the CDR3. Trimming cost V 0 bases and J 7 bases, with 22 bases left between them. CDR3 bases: TGCGCCAGCAGCCAAGAACATTCCGGGGGAGCCCTTTGGAATGAGCAGTTCTTC. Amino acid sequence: CASSQEHSGGALWNEQFF.

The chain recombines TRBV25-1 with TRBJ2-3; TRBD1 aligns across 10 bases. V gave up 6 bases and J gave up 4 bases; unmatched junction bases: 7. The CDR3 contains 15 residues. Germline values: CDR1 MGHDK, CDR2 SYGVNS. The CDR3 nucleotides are TGTGCCAGCAGCGACCCAGGACAGGGGGCAGATACGCAGTATTTT. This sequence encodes CASSDPGQGADTQYF.

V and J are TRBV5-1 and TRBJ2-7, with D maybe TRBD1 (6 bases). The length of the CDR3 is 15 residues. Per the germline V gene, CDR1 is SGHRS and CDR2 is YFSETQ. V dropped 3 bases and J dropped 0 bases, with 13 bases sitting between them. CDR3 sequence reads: CASSSRPDSSYEQYF. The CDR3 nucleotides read TGCGCCAGCAGCTCCCGACCGGACAGCTCCTACGAGCAGTACTTC.

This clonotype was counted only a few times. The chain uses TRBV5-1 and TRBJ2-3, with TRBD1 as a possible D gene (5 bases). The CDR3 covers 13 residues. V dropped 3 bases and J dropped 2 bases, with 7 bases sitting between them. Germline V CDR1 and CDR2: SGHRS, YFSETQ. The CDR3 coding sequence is TGCGCCAGCAGCTCGACAGTCACAGATACGCAGTATTTT. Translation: CASSSTVTDTQYF. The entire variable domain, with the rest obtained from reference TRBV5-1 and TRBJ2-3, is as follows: KAGVTQTPRYLIKTRGQQVTLSCSPISGHRSVSWYQQTPGQGLQFLFEYFSETQRNKGNFPGRFSGRQFSNSRSEMNVSTLELGDSALYLCASSSTVTDTQYFGPGTRLTVL.

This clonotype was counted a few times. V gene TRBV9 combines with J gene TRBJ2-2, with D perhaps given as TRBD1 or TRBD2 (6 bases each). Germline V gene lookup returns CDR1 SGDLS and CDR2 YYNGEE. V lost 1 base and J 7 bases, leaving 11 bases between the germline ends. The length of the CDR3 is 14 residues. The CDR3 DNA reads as TGTGCCAGCAGCGTACTACAGGGAGGCGGGGAGCTGTTTTTT. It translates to CASSVLQGGGELFF.

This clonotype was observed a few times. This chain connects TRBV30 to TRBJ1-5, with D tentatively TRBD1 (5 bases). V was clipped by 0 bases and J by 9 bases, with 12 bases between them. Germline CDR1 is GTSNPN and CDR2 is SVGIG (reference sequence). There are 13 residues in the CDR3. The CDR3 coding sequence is TGTGCCTGGAGTGTACGGGGGGACTCGCCCCAGCATTTT. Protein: CAWSVRGDSPQHF.

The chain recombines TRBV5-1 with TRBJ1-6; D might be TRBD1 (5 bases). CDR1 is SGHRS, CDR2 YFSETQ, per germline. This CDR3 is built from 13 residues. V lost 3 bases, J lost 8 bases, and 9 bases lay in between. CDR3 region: CASSYDSYSPLHF. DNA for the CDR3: TGCGCCAGCAGCTACGACAGTTATTCACCCCTCCACTTT. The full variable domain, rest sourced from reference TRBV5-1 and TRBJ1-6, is KAGVTQTPRYLIKTRGQQVTLSCSPISGHRSVSWYQQTPGQGLQFLFEYFSETQRNKGNFPGRFSGRQFSNSRSEMNVSTLELGDSALYLCASSYDSYSPLHFGNGTRLTVT.

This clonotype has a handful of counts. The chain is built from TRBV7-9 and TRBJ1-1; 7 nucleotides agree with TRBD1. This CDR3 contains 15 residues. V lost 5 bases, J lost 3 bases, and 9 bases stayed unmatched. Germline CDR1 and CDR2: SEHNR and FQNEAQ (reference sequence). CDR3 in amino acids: CASSLLTGKDTEAFF. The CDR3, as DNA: TGTGCCAGCAGCCTCTTGACAGGGAAGGACACTGAAGCTTTCTTT. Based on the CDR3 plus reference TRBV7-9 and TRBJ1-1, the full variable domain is DTGVSQNPRHKITKRGQNVTFRCDPISEHNRLYWYRQTLGQGPEFLTYFQNEAQLEKSRLLSDRFSAERPKGSFSTLEIQRTEQGDSAMYLCASSLLTGKDTEAFFGQGTRLTVV.

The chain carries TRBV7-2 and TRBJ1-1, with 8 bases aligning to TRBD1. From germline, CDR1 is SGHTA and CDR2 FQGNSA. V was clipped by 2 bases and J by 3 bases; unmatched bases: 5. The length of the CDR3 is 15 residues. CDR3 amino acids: CASSLWGTGDTEAFF. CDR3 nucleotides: TGTGCCAGCAGCTTATGGGGGACAGGAGACACTGAAGCTTTCTTT.

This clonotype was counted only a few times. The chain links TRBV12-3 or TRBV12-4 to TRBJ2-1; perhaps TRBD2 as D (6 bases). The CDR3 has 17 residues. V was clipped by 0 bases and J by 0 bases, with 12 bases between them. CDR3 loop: CASSLARGSGSYNEQFF. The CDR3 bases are TGTGCCAGCAGTTTAGCGCGGGGTAGCGGCTCCTACAATGAGCAGTTCTTC.

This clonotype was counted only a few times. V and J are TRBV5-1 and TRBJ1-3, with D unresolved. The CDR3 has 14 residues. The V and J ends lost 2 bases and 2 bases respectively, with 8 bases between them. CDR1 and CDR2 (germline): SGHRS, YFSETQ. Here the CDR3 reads CASSFDGTGNTIYF. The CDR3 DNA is TGCGCCAGCAGCTTTGACGGGACTGGAAACACCATATATTTT.

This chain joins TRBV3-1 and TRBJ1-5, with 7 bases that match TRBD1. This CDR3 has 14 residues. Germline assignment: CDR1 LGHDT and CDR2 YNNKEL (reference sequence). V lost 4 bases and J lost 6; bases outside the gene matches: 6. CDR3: CASSRQGGTQPQHF. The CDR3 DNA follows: TGTGCCAGCAGCCGACAGGGTGGTACTCAGCCCCAGCATTTT.

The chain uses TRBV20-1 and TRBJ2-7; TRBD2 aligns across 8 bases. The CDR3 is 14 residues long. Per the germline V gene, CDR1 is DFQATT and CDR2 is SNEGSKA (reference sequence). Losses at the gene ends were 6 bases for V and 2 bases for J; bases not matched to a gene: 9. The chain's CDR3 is CSAKRLARTYEQYF. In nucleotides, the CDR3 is TGCAGTGCAAAAAGACTAGCGCGGACCTACGAGCAGTACTTC.

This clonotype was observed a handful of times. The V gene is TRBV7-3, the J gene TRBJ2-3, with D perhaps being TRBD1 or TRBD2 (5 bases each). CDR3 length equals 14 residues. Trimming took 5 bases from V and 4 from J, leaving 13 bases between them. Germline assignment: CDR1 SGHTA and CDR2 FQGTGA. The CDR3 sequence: CASSDPVGADTQYF. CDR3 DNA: TGTGCCAGCAGCGACCCCGTGGGGGCAGATACGCAGTATTTT.

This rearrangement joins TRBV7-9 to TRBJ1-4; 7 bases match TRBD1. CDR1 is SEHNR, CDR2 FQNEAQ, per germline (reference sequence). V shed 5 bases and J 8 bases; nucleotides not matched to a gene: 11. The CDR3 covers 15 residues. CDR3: CASSTYTGAQEKLFF. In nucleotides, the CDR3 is TGTGCCAGCAGCACTTACACAGGGGCCCAGGAAAAACTGTTTTTT.

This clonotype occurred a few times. CDR3 DNA sequence: TGTGCCAGCTCAGGAGACAGGGCGAACCCCTATGGCTACACCTTC. Protein sequence: CASSGDRANPYGYTF. The chain recombines TRBV18 with TRBJ1-2; TRBD1 aligns across 7 bases. The V segment lost 5 bases and the J segment 4 bases; nucleotides outside the gene matches: 10. The V gene's germline CDR1 is KGHSH and CDR2 LQKENI. CDR3 size: 15 residues.

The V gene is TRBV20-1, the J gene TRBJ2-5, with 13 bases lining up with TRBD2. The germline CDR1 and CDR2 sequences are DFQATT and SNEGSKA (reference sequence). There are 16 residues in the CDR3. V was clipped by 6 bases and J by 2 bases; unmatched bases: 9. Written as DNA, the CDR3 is TGCAGTGCCGCCGGGACTAGCGGGGAGTTGCAAGAGACCCAGTACTTC. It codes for CSAAGTSGELQETQYF.

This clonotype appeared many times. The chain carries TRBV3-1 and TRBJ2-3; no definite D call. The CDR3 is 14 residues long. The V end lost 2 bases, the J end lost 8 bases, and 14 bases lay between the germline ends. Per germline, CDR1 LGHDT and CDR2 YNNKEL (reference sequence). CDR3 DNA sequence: TGTGCCAGCAGCCAACCCAACTGGGCTGGTACGCAGTATTTT. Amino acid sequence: CASSQPNWAGTQYF.

CDR3 amino acids: CASSYVMNTGELFF. As DNA, the CDR3 is TGTGCCAGCAGTTACGTCATGAATACCGGGGAGCTGTTTTTT. The rearrangement uses TRBV6-5 and TRBJ2-2; no clear D gene. The length of the CDR3 is 14 residues. V dropped 2 bases and J dropped 5 bases, with 9 bases sitting between them. Germline loops: CDR1 MNHEY, CDR2 SVGAGI.